The rows below give T cell receptor beta chains drawn from one sample of a study of cytomegalovirus exposure and HLA in healthy donors. Repertoires were generated with immunoSEQ multiplex PCR, while TCRdb's copy carries only in-frame clones and drops some. The data contain 130,000 to 150,000 clones, approximately 71% of them seen just once; the ten biggest clones take up roughly 4.6%. What was sequenced was PBMCs. The receptors originated from a woman aged 50 to 60 in good health and CMV-seronegative. The CDR3 runs from the conserved cysteine through the conserved F or W. A D gene is named only where the DNA matches it firmly. Clone sizes are given selectively: once, few, many, or a class where the clone is expanded.

CASSIVGGRGYTGYTF,TGTGCCAGTAGTATAGTAGGCGGCAGGGGGTACACTGGCTACACCTTC,-,TRBJ1-2,TRBV19,TRBD1
CSVIQGAGGNTIYF,TGCAGCGTTATCCAGGGGGCGGGAGGAAACACCATATATTTT,-,TRBJ1-3,TRBV29-1,TRBD1
CATGSAQETQYF,TGTGCCACTGGTAGCGCACAAGAGACCCAGTACTTC,-,TRBJ2-5,TRBV10-3,-
CASSYATGNTGELFF,TGTGCCAGCAGTTACGCGACAGGGAACACCGGGGAGCTGTTTTTT,-,TRBJ2-2,TRBV6-5,-
CATGAISTDTQYF,TGTGCCACCGGAGCGATTAGCACAGATACGCAGTATTTT,-,TRBJ2-3,TRBV2,-
CASSLGLAVSRETQYF,TGCGCCAGCAGCTTGGGTCTAGCGGTATCTCGAGAGACCCAGTACTTC,-,TRBJ2-5,TRBV5-1,TRBD2
CASSERVGHNSPLHF,TGTGCCAGCAGTGAGAGGGTAGGGCATAATTCACCCCTCCACTTT,few,TRBJ1-6,TRBV25-1,-
CASSFGRDGYTF,TGTGCCAGCAGCTTCGGGAGAGATGGCTACACCTTC,few,TRBJ1-2,TRBV5-6,-
CASSLPAGGRYGYTF,TGTGCCAGCAGCCTACCGGCAGGGGGCAGGTATGGCTACACCTTC,-,TRBJ1-2,TRBV5-6,TRBD1
CASSRLASRDTQYF,TGTGCCAGCAGCCGACTAGCGTCGAGAGATACGCAGTATTTT,-,TRBJ2-3,TRBV2,TRBD2
CASSQDTERYNEQFF,TGTGCCAGCAGCCAAGATACAGAGCGGTACAATGAGCAGTTCTTC,-,TRBJ2-1,TRBV4-2,-
CASSERGQLKYNEQFF,TGTGCCAGCAGTGAAAGGGGACAGCTTAAATACAATGAGCAGTTCTTC,-,TRBJ2-1,TRBV6-1,TRBD1
CASSFNRAGAGNQPQHF,TGTGCCAGCAGCTTTAACCGGGCGGGGGCAGGCAATCAGCCCCAGCATTTT,-,TRBJ1-5,TRBV7-8,-
CASSLVRGYVPLHF,TGTGCCAGCAGTTTAGTTCGGGGGTACGTCCCCCTCCACTTT,-,TRBJ1-6,TRBV28,-
CASSLKRSGDLQETQYF,TGTGCCAGCAGCTTGAAGCGGTCGGGGGACTTACAAGAGACCCAGTACTTC,-,TRBJ2-5,TRBV5-6,-